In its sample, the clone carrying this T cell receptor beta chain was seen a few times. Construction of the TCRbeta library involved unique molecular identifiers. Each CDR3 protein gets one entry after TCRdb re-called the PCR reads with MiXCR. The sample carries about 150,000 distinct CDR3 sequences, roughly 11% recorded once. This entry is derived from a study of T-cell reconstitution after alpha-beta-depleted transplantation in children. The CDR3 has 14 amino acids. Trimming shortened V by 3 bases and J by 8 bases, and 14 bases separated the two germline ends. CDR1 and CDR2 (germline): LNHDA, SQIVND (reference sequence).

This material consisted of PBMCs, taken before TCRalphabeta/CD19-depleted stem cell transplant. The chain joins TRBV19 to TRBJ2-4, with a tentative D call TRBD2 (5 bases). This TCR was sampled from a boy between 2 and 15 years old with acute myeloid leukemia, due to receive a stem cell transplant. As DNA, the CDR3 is TGTGCCAGTAGTATCGGATCCCCGAGGGACATTCAGTACTTC. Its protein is CASSIGSPRDIQYF. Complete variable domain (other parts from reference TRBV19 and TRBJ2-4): DGGITQSPKYLFRKEGQNVTLSCEQNLNHDAMYWYRQDPGQGLRLIYYSQIVNDFQKGDIAEGYSVSREKKESFPLTVTSAQKNPTAFYLCASSIGSPRDIQYFGAGTRLSVL.